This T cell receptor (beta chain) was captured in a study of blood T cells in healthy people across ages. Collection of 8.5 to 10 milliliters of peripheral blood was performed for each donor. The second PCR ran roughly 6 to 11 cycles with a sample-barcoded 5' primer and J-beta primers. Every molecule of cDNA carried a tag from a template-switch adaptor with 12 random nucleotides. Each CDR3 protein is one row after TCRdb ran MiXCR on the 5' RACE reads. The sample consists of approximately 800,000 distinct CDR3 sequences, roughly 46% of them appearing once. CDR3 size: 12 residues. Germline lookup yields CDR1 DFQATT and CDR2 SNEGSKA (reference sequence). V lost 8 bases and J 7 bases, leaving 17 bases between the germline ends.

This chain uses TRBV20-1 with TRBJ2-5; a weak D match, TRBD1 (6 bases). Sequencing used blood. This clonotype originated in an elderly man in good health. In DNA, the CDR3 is TGCAGTACTCCGGGACAACCGGGGACCCAGTACTTC. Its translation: CSTPGQPGTQYF.